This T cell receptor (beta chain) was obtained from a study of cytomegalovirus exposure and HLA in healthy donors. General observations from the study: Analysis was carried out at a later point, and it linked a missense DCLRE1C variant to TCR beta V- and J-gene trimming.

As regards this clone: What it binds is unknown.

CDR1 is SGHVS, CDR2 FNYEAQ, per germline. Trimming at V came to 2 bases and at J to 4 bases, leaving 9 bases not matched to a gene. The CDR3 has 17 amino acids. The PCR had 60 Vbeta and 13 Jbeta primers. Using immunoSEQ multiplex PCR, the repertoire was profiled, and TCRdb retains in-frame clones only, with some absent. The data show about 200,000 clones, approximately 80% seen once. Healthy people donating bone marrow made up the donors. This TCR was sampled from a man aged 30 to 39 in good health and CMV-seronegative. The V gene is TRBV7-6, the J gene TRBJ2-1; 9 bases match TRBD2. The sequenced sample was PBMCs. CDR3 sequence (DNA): TGTGCCAGCAGCTTAATGCGGGGGGGCCGAGGTTACAATGAGCAGTTCTTC. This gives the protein CASSLMRGGRGYNEQFF.